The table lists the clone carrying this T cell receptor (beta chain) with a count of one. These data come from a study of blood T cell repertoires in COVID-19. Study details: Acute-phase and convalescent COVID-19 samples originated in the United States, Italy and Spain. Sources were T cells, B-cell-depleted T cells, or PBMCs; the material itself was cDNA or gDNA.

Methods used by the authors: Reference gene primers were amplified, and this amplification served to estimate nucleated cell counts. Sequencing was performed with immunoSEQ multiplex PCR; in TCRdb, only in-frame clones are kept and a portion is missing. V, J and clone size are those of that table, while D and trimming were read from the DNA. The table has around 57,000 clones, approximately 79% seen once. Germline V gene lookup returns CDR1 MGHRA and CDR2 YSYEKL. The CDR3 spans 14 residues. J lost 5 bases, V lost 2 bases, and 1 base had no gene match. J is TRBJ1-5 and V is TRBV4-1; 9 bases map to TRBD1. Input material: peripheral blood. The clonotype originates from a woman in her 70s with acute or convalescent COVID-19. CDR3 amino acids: CASSQRDRDQPQHF. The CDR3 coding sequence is TGCGCCAGCAGCCAACGGGACAGGGATCAGCCCCAGCATTTT.